This T cell receptor beta chain was identified during a study of cytomegalovirus exposure and HLA in healthy donors. Overall study results and limits: In a later analysis, specific HLA alleles were associated with around 17,000 TCR beta sequences at a 0.05 false discovery rate.

Primers: 60 Vbeta forward and 13 Jbeta reverse. TCRdb's copy holds only in-frame clones and misses some; the assay was immunoSEQ multiplex PCR. This table holds 90,000 to 140,000 clones, around 74% found once. Points on this clone: The antigen remains undetermined.

Per germline, CDR1 SGHTA and CDR2 FQGNSA. The CDR3 is 14 residues long. Deletions cut 5 bases from V and 8 bases from J, with 15 bases between. This clonotype originated in a man aged 40-49 years in good health and CMV-seronegative. Sequences were obtained from PBMCs. The chain has TRBV7-2 and TRBJ1-4; unclear D gene. In nucleotides, the CDR3 is TGTGCCAGCAGCCCCCGTCAGGCTCGGGAAAAACTGTTTTTT. Amino acid sequence: CASSPRQAREKLFF.